This T cell receptor (beta chain) is drawn from a study of identical twins. Study outcomes and limitations: Beta out-of-frame twin sharing showed a weaker excess. Abundant cord blood beta clonotypes carried fewer insertions; memory repertoires showed none.

The CDR3 totals 17 residues. CDR1 is LGHNA, CDR2 YSLEER, per germline. Trimming left V 0 bases short and J 0 bases short, with 12 bases between. TCRdb analysed the 5' RACE reads with MiXCR anew, one entry per CDR3 protein. The repertoire holds 200,000 or so distinct CDR3 sequences, with roughly 7.5% as singletons. This clonotype was found many times. Its specificity is not known. The sample was also reused in another study, on yellow fever vaccine responses in identical twins.

This chain connects TRBV4-3 to TRBJ2-1, with D hard to call. Sequencing used memory (CD45RO+) T cells sorted from blood. This receptor was obtained from a woman aged 18 to 35 in good health. This CDR3 is CASSQETPSSSYNEQFF. The CDR3 DNA is TGCGCCAGCAGCCAAGAGACCCCATCGAGCTCCTACAATGAGCAGTTCTTC.